The 19 T cell receptor beta chains reported below all come from one sample, sequenced in a study of metastatic and nonmetastatic thyroid tumors. TCRdb re-processed the PCR reads through MiXCR. This sample has 11,000 or so clones, with 27% found just once. Every patient underwent thyroid surgery untreated. Sample: adjacent normal tissue. The receptors shown here come from a male donor with papillary thyroid cancer or a benign thyroid nodule (not recorded which). Some clones in this sample may be carry-over from other donors' samples.

This chain links TRBV12-3 or TRBV12-4 with TRBJ2-1; the D is unclear. Trimming shortened V by 8 bases and J by 6 bases, and 11 bases separated the two germline ends. The CDR3 extends over 12 amino acids. In DNA, the CDR3 is TGTGCCAGCTGGGGTATCGGCAATGAGCAGTTCTTC. Its protein product is CASWGIGNEQFF.

A few counts support this clone. The J gene is TRBJ1-1, the V gene TRBV6-2 or TRBV6-3, with D possibly being TRBD1 (5 bases). Trimming pared 5 bases from V and 4 bases from J, leaving 17 bases between. The germline V gene encodes CDR1 MNHEY and CDR2 SVGEGT. The CDR3 spans 15 residues. In nucleotides, the CDR3 is TGTGCCAGCAGTAGGGCCCTCATGGGGGGCACTGAAGCTTTCTTT. Protein sequence: CASSRALMGGTEAFF.

The rearrangement uses TRBV5-1 and TRBJ1-1; 8 positions match TRBD1. This CDR3 has 14 amino acids. Germline lookup yields CDR1 SGHRS and CDR2 YFSETQ. V lost 4 bases, J lost 1 base, and 3 bases stayed unmatched. CDR3 loop: CASSPTGGNTEAFF. Written as DNA, the CDR3 is TGCGCCAGCAGCCCCACAGGGGGGAACACTGAAGCTTTCTTT.

The rearrangement joins TRBV20-1 to TRBJ2-1, with TRBD2 matching over 9 bases. There are 15 residues in the CDR3. The V segment lost 6 bases and the J segment 4 bases; nucleotides outside the gene matches: 10. Germline V gives CDR1 DFQATT, CDR2 SNEGSKA (reference sequence). CDR3 bases: TGCAGTGCCCTCCCGGTGACTAGCGGTTACAATGAGCAGTTCTTC. Protein: CSALPVTSGYNEQFF.

This clone is medium-sized (0.01 to 0.1%) by share. This sequence joins TRBV20-1 and TRBJ1-2; D might be TRBD1 (6 bases). Germline-derived CDR1 and CDR2 are DFQATT and SNEGSKA (reference sequence). Trimming removed 1 base at V and 6 bases at J, with 12 bases between. The CDR3 has 13 amino acids. The CDR3 DNA is TGCAGTGCTAGAGTTAGACAGGAACATGGCTACACCTTC. Translation: CSARVRQEHGYTF.

This clone was counted between two and nine times. The V and J genes are TRBV12-3 or TRBV12-4 and TRBJ1-2, with 9 bases fitting TRBD1. CDR3 length: 15 residues. The J segment lost 5 bases and the V segment lost 6 bases, leaving 10 bases of the junction unmatched. The CDR3 here is CASSHRPTGGYGYTF. The DNA of the CDR3 is TGTGCCAGCAGCCACCGACCGACAGGGGGGTATGGCTACACCTTC.

This clone was picked up a small number of times. The chain has TRBV2 and TRBJ2-7; 10 bases are shared with TRBD2. Trimming at V came to 8 bases and at J to 3 bases, leaving 7 bases not matched to a gene. CDR1 is SNHLY and CDR2 is FYNNEI in the germline V gene. CDR3 length equals 14 residues. The DNA for the CDR3 is TGTGCCAGCCAACTAGCGGGAAAGAGCTACGAGCAGTACTTC. Amino acids: CASQLAGKSYEQYF.

V gene TRBV3-1 combines with J gene TRBJ1-1; D remains unclear. Germline CDR1 and CDR2: LGHDT and YNNKEL (reference sequence). Trimming stripped 3 bases from V and 9 bases from J, with 14 bases between. CDR3 length: 13 residues. CDR3 protein: CASSQGTGIQAFF. The CDR3 DNA reads TGTGCCAGCAGCCAGGGAACCGGGATTCAAGCTTTCTTT.

The chain employs TRBV18 and TRBJ1-1; weak D call: TRBD1 (5 bases). Germline-derived CDR1 and CDR2 are KGHSH and LQKENI. V lost 0 bases and J lost 4, with 15 bases in between. The CDR3 length is 16 residues. DNA for the CDR3: TGTGCCAGCTCACCACCGGCGGGGGTTCGGGGCACTGAAGCTTTCTTT. This sequence encodes CASSPPAGVRGTEAFF.

The sample holds one count of this clone. The CDR3 sequence is CASSPGPEGYGYTF. DNA for the CDR3: TGTGCCAGCAGCCCGGGACCGGAAGGTTATGGCTACACCTTC. This sequence joins TRBV7-2 and TRBJ1-2; weak D call: TRBD1 (5 bases). V shed 5 bases and J shed 5 bases, with 15 bases lying between them. The CDR3 spans 14 residues. Germline CDR1 is SGHTA and CDR2 is FQGNSA. Using reference TRBV7-2 and TRBJ1-2 for the parts outside the CDR3, the full variable domain is GAGVSQSPSNKVTEKGKDVELRCDPISGHTALYWYRQSLGQGLEFLIYFQGNSAPDKSGLPSDRFSAERTGGSVSTLTIQRTQQEDSAVYLCASSPGPEGYGYTFGSGTRLTVV.

The chain joins TRBV6-2 or TRBV6-3 to TRBJ1-2; D remains unclear. The germline CDR1 and CDR2 sequences are MNHEY and SVGEGT. V was cut by 8 bases and J by 2 bases, with 12 bases left in between. This CDR3 is 13 amino acids long. CDR3 coding DNA: TGTGCCAGCCTCAGAGAAGAGAACTATGGCTACACCTTC. Amino acid sequence: CASLREENYGYTF.

The chain's CDR3 is CASSAGTSGTDTQYF. The CDR3, as DNA: TGTGCCAGCAGTGCGGGGACTAGCGGGACAGATACGCAGTATTTT. V gene TRBV6-4 combines with J gene TRBJ2-3; 12 bases fit TRBD2. V shed 4 bases, J shed 3 bases, and the junction held 2 bases outside the gene matches. The CDR3 length is 15 residues. Germline V gene data show CDR1 as MRHNA and CDR2 as SNTAGT.

Worth noting for this clone: The junction departs from germline at one end; a sequencing error may be responsible. The chain links TRBV2 to TRBJ1-5; D unresolved. The CDR3 length is 14 residues. CDR1 is SNHLY, CDR2 FYNNEI, per germline. The CDR3 loop reads CASTNGKGGQPPHF. CDR3 DNA: TGTGCCAGCACTAACGGCAAGGGAGGTCAGCCCCCGCATTTT.

The chain links TRBV6-2 or TRBV6-3 to TRBJ1-5; D uncertain. Trimming left V 2 bases short and J 6 bases short, with 5 bases between. This CDR3 comprises 12 residues. CDR1 MNHEY and CDR2 SVGEGT come from the germline V gene. The CDR3 sequence: CASSYPVQPQHF. CDR3 sequence (DNA): TGTGCCAGCAGTTACCCGGTTCAGCCCCAGCATTTT.

This clone qualifies as medium-sized. V usage is TRBV7-2 and J usage is TRBJ1-1; TRBD1 aligns across 7 bases. Per the germline V gene, CDR1 is SGHTA and CDR2 is FQGNSA. The CDR3 length is 14 residues. The junction had 6 bases not matched to a gene; V was cut back by 3 bases and J by 5 bases. The CDR3 sequence: CASSLETGYTEAFF. In DNA, the CDR3 is TGTGCCAGCAGCTTGGAGACAGGGTATACTGAAGCTTTCTTT.

This clone has a handful of counts. This rearrangement joins TRBV5-1 to TRBJ1-6; D might be TRBD1 (6 bases). V was cut by 0 bases and J by 5 bases, with 9 bases left in between. The V gene's germline CDR1 is SGHRS and CDR2 YFSETQ. This CDR3 contains 15 residues. The CDR3 region has the DNA TGCGCCAGCAGCTTGGATGGGGGGCATAATTCACCCCTCCACTTT. It encodes CASSLDGGHNSPLHF.

The sample holds a few counts of this clone. The gene calls are TRBV6-1 and TRBJ2-7, with 9 nucleotides matching TRBD1. This CDR3 comprises 14 residues. The germline gives CDR1 MNHNS, CDR2 SASEGT. Trimming at V came to 6 bases and at J to 3 bases, leaving 6 bases not matched to a gene. The CDR3 loop is CASSLRDRDYEQYF. The CDR3 coding sequence is TGTGCCAGCAGCCTCCGGGACAGGGACTACGAGCAGTACTTC.

The chain uses TRBV9 and TRBJ2-1; TRBD2 might be the D (5 bases). V shed 4 bases and J shed 6 bases, with 17 bases lying between them. In germline, CDR1 is SGDLS, CDR2 YYNGEE. This CDR3 contains 15 residues. The CDR3, as DNA: TGTGCCAGCAGCACTGAGGGTTATGTGATCAATGAGCAGTTCTTC. Its protein product is CASSTEGYVINEQFF.

The genes are TRBV20-1 and TRBJ2-7; D gene ambiguous. Trimming took 7 bases from V and 5 from J, leaving 18 bases between them. The CDR3 totals 13 residues. Germline lookup yields CDR1 DFQATT and CDR2 SNEGSKA (reference sequence). The CDR3 here is CSERELRTHEQYF. DNA of the CDR3: TGCAGTGAAAGAGAGCTACGCACCCACGAGCAGTACTTC.